This T cell receptor (beta chain) was found in a study of blood T cell repertoires in COVID-19. Overall study: COVID-19 samples, acute and convalescent, were from the United States, Italy and Spain.

After removal of 0 bases from V and 4 bases from J, the junction contained 9 bases not matched to a gene. The CDR3 spans 18 residues. CDR1 LGHNA and CDR2 YSLEER come from the germline V gene. The method was immunoSEQ multiplex PCR; TCRdb's version includes in-frame clones alone and lacks a portion of them. The sample shows approximately 300,000 clones, roughly 82% of them seen only once. The TCR originated in a woman between 50 and 59 years old with acute or convalescent COVID-19. Source material: peripheral blood. The chain has TRBV4-3 and TRBJ2-3, with 11 bases matching TRBD2. DNA of the CDR3: TGCGCCAGCAGCCAAGAAAAACTAGCGGGAGCCGGAGCAGATACGCAGTATTTT. It is translated as CASSQEKLAGAGADTQYF.